The rows below give T cell receptor beta chains drawn from one sample of a study of monozygotic twins with inflammatory bowel disease. Using the 5' RACE reads, TCRdb records one entry per CDR3 protein without DNA. The sample table sets out over 200,000 distinct CDR3 sequences. The source material was blood. These receptor sequences come from a human donor with ulcerative colitis or Crohn's disease, or a healthy co-twin of an affected twin (not recorded which). The CDR3 runs from the conserved cysteine through the conserved F or W. The order of the fields is CDR3 length, J gene, V gene, CDR3 protein.

CDR3 length: 16
J gene: TRBJ2-1
V gene: TRBV5-6
CDR3 protein: CASTRRTSGGANEQFF

CDR3 length: 16
J gene: TRBJ2-3
V gene: TRBV7-9
CDR3 protein: CASSFPASGVTDTQYF

CDR3 length: 14
J gene: TRBJ1-3
V gene: TRBV12-3/TRBV12-4
CDR3 protein: CASSLEGWGNTIYF

CDR3 length: 12
J gene: TRBJ2-1
V gene: TRBV11-2
CDR3 protein: CASSLVGTVQFF

CDR3 length: 13
J gene: TRBJ1-2
V gene: TRBV20-1
CDR3 protein: CSARRDRDYGYTF

CDR3 length: 17
J gene: TRBJ2-7
V gene: TRBV7-8
CDR3 protein: CASSLATSGRSGYEQYF

CDR3 length: 16
J gene: TRBJ2-7
V gene: TRBV27
CDR3 protein: CASSFRPGQGIYEQYF

CDR3 length: 14
J gene: TRBJ2-3
V gene: TRBV14
CDR3 protein: CASSYGLAGDTQYF

CDR3 length: 16
J gene: TRBJ1-5
V gene: TRBV19
CDR3 protein: CASSILTGGLNQPQHF

CDR3 length: 14
J gene: TRBJ2-7
V gene: TRBV20-1
CDR3 protein: CSARDWDMPYEQYF

CDR3 length: 17
J gene: TRBJ2-6
V gene: TRBV10-3
CDR3 protein: CAISESGLNSGANVLTF

CDR3 length: 14
J gene: TRBJ1-2
V gene: TRBV2
CDR3 protein: CASSVRAPGYGYTF

CDR3 length: 11
J gene: TRBJ1-1
V gene: TRBV7-8
CDR3 protein: CASSLQDEAFF

CDR3 length: 16
J gene: TRBJ2-5
V gene: TRBV28
CDR3 protein: CASSLLQDGHQETQYF

CDR3 length: 14
J gene: TRBJ1-3
V gene: TRBV28
CDR3 protein: CASRVQGSGNTIYF

CDR3 length: 16
J gene: TRBJ1-5
V gene: TRBV7-2
CDR3 protein: CASSLAHGAGNQPQHF

CDR3 length: 14
J gene: TRBJ2-1
V gene: TRBV20-1
CDR3 protein: CSASPGLAGNEQFF

CDR3 length: 15
J gene: TRBJ2-7
V gene: TRBV7-9
CDR3 protein: CASSFSDRAPDEQYF

CDR3 length: 15
J gene: TRBJ2-2
V gene: TRBV19
CDR3 protein: CASSMQGLGTGELFF